This is a list of T cell receptor beta chains from one sample in a study of blood T cell repertoires in COVID-19. Libraries were prepared by immunoSEQ multiplex PCR; TCRdb keeps only in-frame clonotypes and omits some of them. The sample records tens of thousands of clones, 85% to 90% being singletons. Material for sequencing was peripheral blood. The receptors come from an elderly woman with active or convalescent COVID-19. The conserved cysteine and the conserved F or W are not part of the CDR3 here. Fields, in order: V gene, CDR3 protein.

v_gene: TRBV7-9; CDR3aa: ASSLGLAGTGELF
v_gene: TRBV11-2; CDR3aa: ASRLAGSNTGELF
v_gene: TRBV29-1; CDR3aa: SVEAPSGGYT
v_gene: TRBV30; CDR3aa: AWSVVTGGGYT
v_gene: TRBV6-4; CDR3aa: ASSDQAGQTEQF
v_gene: TRBV19; CDR3aa: ASSTDRGLGSPLH
v_gene: TRBV19; CDR3aa: ASTPRQGASNEQF
v_gene: TRBV11-2; CDR3aa: ASSLTGISYEQY
v_gene: TRBV19; CDR3aa: ASSIVWTGSATGELF
v_gene: TRBV7-2; CDR3aa: ASSLAGAGGSYNEQF
v_gene: TRBV6-4; CDR3aa: ASSETGAGGYT
v_gene: TRBV4-3; CDR3aa: ASSQDPRGGYYNEQF
v_gene: TRBV9; CDR3aa: ASSVGSLNYGYT
v_gene: TRBV6-6; CDR3aa: ASSRIRTGANYGYT
v_gene: TRBV14; CDR3aa: ASSQEVGVNTGELF